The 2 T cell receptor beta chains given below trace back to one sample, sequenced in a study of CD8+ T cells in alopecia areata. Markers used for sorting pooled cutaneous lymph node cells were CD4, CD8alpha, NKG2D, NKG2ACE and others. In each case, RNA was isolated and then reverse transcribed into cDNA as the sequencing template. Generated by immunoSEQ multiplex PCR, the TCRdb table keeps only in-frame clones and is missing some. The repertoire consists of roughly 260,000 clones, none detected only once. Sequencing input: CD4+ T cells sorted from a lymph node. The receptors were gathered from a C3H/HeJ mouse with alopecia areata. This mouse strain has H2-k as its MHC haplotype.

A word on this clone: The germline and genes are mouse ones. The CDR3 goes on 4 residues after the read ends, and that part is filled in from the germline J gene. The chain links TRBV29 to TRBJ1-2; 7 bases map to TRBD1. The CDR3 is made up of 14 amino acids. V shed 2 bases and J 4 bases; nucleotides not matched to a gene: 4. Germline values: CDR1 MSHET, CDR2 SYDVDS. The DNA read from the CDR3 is TGTGCTAGCAGTTTAGGACAGGCGGCCTCC. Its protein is CASSLGQAAS. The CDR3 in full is CASSLGQAASDYTF.

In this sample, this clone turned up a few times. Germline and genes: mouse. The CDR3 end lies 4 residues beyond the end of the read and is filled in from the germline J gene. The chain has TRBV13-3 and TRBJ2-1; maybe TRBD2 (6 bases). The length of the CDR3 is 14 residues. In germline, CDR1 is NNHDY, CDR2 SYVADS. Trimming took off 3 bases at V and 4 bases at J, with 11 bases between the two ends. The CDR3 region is CASSGGGWYAEQFF. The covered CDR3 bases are TGTGCCAGCAGTGGTGGGGGATGGTATGCT.